This passage covers 18 T cell receptor beta chains from one sample sequenced in a study of cytomegalovirus exposure and HLA in healthy donors. Clones were read by immunoSEQ multiplex PCR, and TCRdb kept only the in-frame ones, dropping some. In the table there are about 58,000 clones, roughly nine tenths of which are singletons. The sequenced material came from PBMCs. All receptors come from a man aged 18 to 30 in good health and CMV-seronegative.

This clone was seen a few times. The chain is built from TRBV5-1 and TRBJ2-3; D call uncertain. The CDR3 length is 14 residues. Germline V gene lookup returns CDR1 SGHRS and CDR2 YFSETQ. Deletions cut 4 bases from V and 6 bases from J, with 15 bases between. CDR3 in amino acids: CASSLTNLGDTQYF. In nucleotides, the CDR3 is TGCGCCAGCAGCCTTACTAACCTTGGGGATACGCAGTATTTT. Combining the CDR3 with reference TRBV5-1 and TRBJ2-3 gives the whole variable domain KAGVTQTPRYLIKTRGQQVTLSCSPISGHRSVSWYQQTPGQGLQFLFEYFSETQRNKGNFPGRFSGRQFSNSRSEMNVSTLELGDSALYLCASSLTNLGDTQYFGPGTRLTVL.

The chain combines TRBV10-3 with TRBJ1-2, with D possibly matching TRBD1 (6 bases). Germline-derived CDR1 and CDR2 are ENHRY and SYGVKD. V was cut by 4 bases and J by 2 bases, with 20 bases left in between. This CDR3 spans 17 amino acids. CDR3 in amino acids: CAISVTDGQTTNYGYTF. CDR3 nucleotides: TGTGCCATCAGTGTGACCGATGGACAGACTACGAACTATGGCTACACCTTC.

This chain uses TRBV28 with TRBJ2-7; D is uncertain. The CDR3 length is 16 residues. Trimming shortened V by 3 bases and J by 0 bases, and 15 bases separated the two germline ends. Looked up from germline, CDR1 is MDHEN and CDR2 is SYDVKM. CDR3 in DNA: TGTGCCAGCAGTTTGCCGGTGGCGGAAAGCTCCTACGAGCAGTACTTC. Encoded protein: CASSLPVAESSYEQYF.

The chain links TRBV27 to TRBJ2-1; possible D gene TRBD2, 5 bases. CDR3 length: 15 amino acids. V was trimmed by 6 bases and J by 3 bases, leaving 15 bases between them. Germline loops: CDR1 MNHEY, CDR2 SMNVEV (reference sequence). DNA of the CDR3: TGTGCCAGCAGACTCCGAGCCGGGGACTACAATGAGCAGTTCTTC. This encodes CASRLRAGDYNEQFF.

Regarding this clone: The same CDR3 arises from other DNA sequences in this sample as well. J is TRBJ2-1 and V is TRBV5-1; 12 bases are shared with TRBD2. V gave up 3 bases and J gave up 4 bases; unmatched junction bases: 2. CDR1 is SGHRS, CDR2 YFSETQ, per germline. The CDR3 totals 15 residues. The CDR3 DNA is TGCGCCAGCAGCTCTACTAGCGGGAGGTACAATGAGCAGTTCTTC. It encodes CASSSTSGRYNEQFF.

The genes are TRBV28 and TRBJ2-7; 7 bases line up with TRBD1. This CDR3 is 16 amino acids long. V lost 3 bases and J lost 1; bases outside the gene matches: 9. The V gene's germline CDR1 is MDHEN and CDR2 SYDVKM. The CDR3 DNA follows: TGTGCCAGCAGTTTTAGTTGGGACAGTTTATCCTACGAGCAGTACTTC. Translation gives CASSFSWDSLSYEQYF.

The V gene is TRBV30, the J gene TRBJ2-3; no definite D call. Germline CDR1 reads GTSNPN; CDR2 reads SVGIG (reference sequence). V lost 3 bases, J lost 2 bases, and 9 bases lay in between. There are 13 residues in the CDR3. CDR3 region: CAWSAEITDTQYF. CDR3 DNA sequence: TGTGCCTGGAGCGCGGAGATCACAGATACGCAGTATTTT.

Notes on this clone: At one of its ends the junction is not consistent with the germline gene, which may arise from a read error. The gene calls are TRBV2 and TRBJ2-3; unclear D gene. The CDR3 contains 11 residues. Germline V gene data show CDR1 as SNHLY and CDR2 as FYNNEI. The CDR3 loop is CASSDGSGRDF. In DNA, the CDR3 is TGTGCCAGCAGTGATGGGTCGGGTCGGGATTTT. Supplemented by reference TRBV2 and TRBJ2-3, the full variable domain reads EPEVTQTPSHQVTQMGQEVILRCVPISNHLYFYWYRQILGQKVEFLVSFYNNEISEKSEIFDDQFSVERPDGSNFTLKIRSTKLEDSAMYFCASSDGSGRDFGPGTRLTVL.

The rearrangement joins TRBV7-2 to TRBJ2-1; 8 nucleotides match TRBD1. The J segment lost 4 bases and the V segment lost 2 bases, leaving 10 bases of the junction unmatched. CDR1 SGHTA and CDR2 FQGNSA come from the germline V gene. This CDR3 is 17 amino acids long. CDR3 in DNA: TGTGCCAGCAGCTTAAGGGGACAGGTCGCTACTTACAATGAGCAGTTCTTC. Its translation is CASSLRGQVATYNEQFF.

This chain uses TRBV30 with TRBJ2-7, with D possibly matching TRBD1 (6 bases). The CDR3 spans 13 residues. The germline V and J ends were trimmed by 5 bases and 6 bases, with 17 bases remaining between them. The V gene's germline CDR1 is GTSNPN and CDR2 SVGIG (reference sequence). This CDR3 is CAWDPTGTGEQYF. CDR3 in DNA: TGTGCCTGGGACCCAACAGGGACCGGCGAGCAGTACTTC.

This clone is labeled medium-sized. The V gene is TRBV7-2, the J gene TRBJ2-5; no definite D call. Germline CDR1 and CDR2: SGHTA and FQGNSA. This CDR3 has 15 amino acids. V was trimmed by 4 bases and J by 2 bases, leaving 14 bases between them. CDR3 coding DNA: TGTGCCAGCAGCTACGTGGGTGTCAGGCAAGAGACCCAGTACTTC. Amino acid sequence: CASSYVGVRQETQYF.

The J gene is TRBJ1-1, the V gene TRBV9; 7 bases align to TRBD1. With 7 bases clipped from V and 10 bases from J, the junction kept 13 bases outside the gene matches. CDR1 and CDR2 (germline): SGDLS, YYNGEE. This CDR3 is built from 13 residues. CDR3 sequence: CASGWTGDEPAFF. DNA for the CDR3: TGTGCCAGCGGCTGGACAGGCGACGAACCAGCTTTCTTT.

The rearrangement uses TRBV7-9 and TRBJ2-1, with TRBD2 identical over 11 bases. J was trimmed by 0 bases and V by 4 bases; bases with no gene match: 5. Germline V gene data show CDR1 as SEHNR and CDR2 as FQNEAQ (reference sequence). The CDR3 spans 17 residues. The CDR3 loop is CASSSGTSGSSYNEQFF. The CDR3 DNA reads as TGTGCCAGCAGCTCCGGGACTAGCGGTAGCTCCTACAATGAGCAGTTCTTC.

In DNA form, the CDR3 reads TGCGCCAGCAGCCAAGATAGGGGCAGCTATGGCTACACCTTC. Protein sequence: CASSQDRGSYGYTF. V is TRBV4-1 and J is TRBJ1-2, with a tentative D call TRBD1 (5 bases). Trimming pared 0 bases from V and 4 bases from J, leaving 9 bases between. The germline V gene encodes CDR1 MGHRA and CDR2 YSYEKL. This CDR3 region has 14 residues.

The chain links TRBV12-1 to TRBJ1-5; TRBD1 is the table's D call and was not checked against the DNA. TRBV12-1 is reported as a pseudogene. This CDR3 spans 17 amino acids. CDR3 bases: TGTGCCAGCAGCTTTGTACGTAACAGGACCCCCAATCAGCCCCAGCATTTT. As protein: CASSFVRNRTPNQPQHF.

The chain combines TRBV6-1 with TRBJ2-3; 8 bases are shared with TRBD2. V gave up 1 base and J gave up 3 bases; unmatched junction bases: 3. Germline values: CDR1 MNHNS, CDR2 SASEGT. CDR3 length: 15 residues. The CDR3 region has the DNA TGTGCCAGCAGTGAAGAGGTAGCGGGAACAGATACGCAGTATTTT. This encodes CASSEEVAGTDTQYF.

This clone was counted only a few times. Distinct nucleotide sequences in the sample also encode this CDR3. The V call is TRBV5-1, the J call TRBJ1-5; 8 bases fit TRBD1. The length of the CDR3 is 15 residues. J gave up 4 bases and V 0 bases, and 3 bases lay outside the gene matches. Germline V gene sequence: CDR1 SGHRS, CDR2 YFSETQ. The CDR3 region is CASSLDGQGNQPQHF. CDR3 nucleotides: TGCGCCAGCAGCTTGGACGGACAGGGAAATCAGCCCCAGCATTTT. The full variable domain, rest sourced from reference TRBV5-1 and TRBJ1-5, is KAGVTQTPRYLIKTRGQQVTLSCSPISGHRSVSWYQQTPGQGLQFLFEYFSETQRNKGNFPGRFSGRQFSNSRSEMNVSTLELGDSALYLCASSLDGQGNQPQHFGDGTRLSIL.

The chain is built from TRBV28 and TRBJ1-4, with D unclear. The CDR3 contains 13 residues. In germline, CDR1 is MDHEN, CDR2 SYDVKM. Trimming removed 3 bases from V and 7 bases from J, with 9 bases in between. CDR3 region: CASSFATVEKLFF. DNA for the CDR3: TGTGCCAGCAGTTTTGCCACGGTTGAAAAACTGTTTTTT. The whole variable domain, remainder taken from reference TRBV28 and TRBJ1-4, is DVKVTQSSRYLVKRTGEKVFLECVQDMDHENMFWYRQDPGLGLRLIYFSYDVKMKEKGDIPEGYSVSREKKERFSLILESASTNQTSMYLCASSFATVEKLFFGSGTQLSVL.